This paragraph reports one T cell receptor beta chain. Its specificity is not known. CDR1 and CDR2 from the germline V gene are MDHEN and SYDVKM. This CDR3 comprises 14 residues. Trimming stripped 5 bases from V and 5 bases from J, with 10 bases between. The PCR was carried out with 60 Vbeta primers and 13 Jbeta primers. This table comes from immunoSEQ multiplex PCR, and its TCRdb copy is limited to in-frame clones, with some not included. The sample carries about 160,000 clones, 60% to 80% recorded once. The record originates from a study of cytomegalovirus exposure and HLA in healthy donors. Study-level points and caveats: Presence/absence analysis assumed near-uniform sequencing depth across donors. Sequencing likely produced, as an artifact, a cluster of highly shared sequence variants. When analyzed later, the rates of TCR association showed variation by HLA locus, with DRB1 the most and HLA-C the fewest.

The sample consisted of PBMCs. This TCR derives from a woman in her forties or fifties in good health and CMV-seropositive. The chain links TRBV28 to TRBJ1-6; the D is unclear. The CDR3 spells CASSLGPNNSPLHF. CDR3 DNA sequence: TGTGCCAGCAGTCTGGGCCCAAATAATTCACCCCTCCACTTT.